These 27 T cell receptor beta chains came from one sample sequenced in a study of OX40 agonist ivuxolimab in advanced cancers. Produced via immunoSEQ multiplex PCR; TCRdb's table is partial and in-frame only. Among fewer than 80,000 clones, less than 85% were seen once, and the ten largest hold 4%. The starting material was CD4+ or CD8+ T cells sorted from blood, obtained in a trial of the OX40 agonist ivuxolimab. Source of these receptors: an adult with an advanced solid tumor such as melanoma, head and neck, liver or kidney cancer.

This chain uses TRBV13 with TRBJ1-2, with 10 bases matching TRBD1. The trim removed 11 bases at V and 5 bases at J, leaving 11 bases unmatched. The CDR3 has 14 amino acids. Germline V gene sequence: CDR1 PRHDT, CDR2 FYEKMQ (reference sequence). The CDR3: CAGSRQGALYGYTF. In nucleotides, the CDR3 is TGTGCCGGGAGTCGACAGGGGGCGCTATATGGCTACACCTTC.

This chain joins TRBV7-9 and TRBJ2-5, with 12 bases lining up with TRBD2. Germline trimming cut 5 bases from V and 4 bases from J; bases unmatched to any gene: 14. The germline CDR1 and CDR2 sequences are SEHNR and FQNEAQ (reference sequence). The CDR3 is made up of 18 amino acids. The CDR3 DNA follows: TGTGCCAGCAGCCCCCCCCCAAGACTAGCGGGGGTCCGAGAGACCCAGTACTTC. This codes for CASSPPPRLAGVRETQYF.

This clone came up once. The CDR3 loop is CASSPGTGVANEKLFF. The CDR3 region has the DNA TGTGCCAGCAGTCCCGGGACAGGGGTGGCTAATGAAAAACTGTTTTTT. The chain uses TRBV6-6 and TRBJ1-4, with TRBD1 identical over 10 bases. Germline-derived CDR1 and CDR2 are MNHNY and SVGAGI (reference sequence). Losses at the gene ends were 5 bases for V and 3 bases for J; bases not matched to a gene: 6. CDR3 length: 16 amino acids.

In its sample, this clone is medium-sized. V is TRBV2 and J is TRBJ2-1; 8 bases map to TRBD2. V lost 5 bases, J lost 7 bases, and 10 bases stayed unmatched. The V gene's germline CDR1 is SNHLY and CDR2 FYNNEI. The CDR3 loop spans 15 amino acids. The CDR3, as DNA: TGTGCCAGCAGTAAGTCAGCGGGAGTTGCGAATGAGCAGTTCTTC. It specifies CASSKSAGVANEQFF. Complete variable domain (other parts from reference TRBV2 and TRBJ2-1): EPEVTQTPSHQVTQMGQEVILRCVPISNHLYFYWYRQILGQKVEFLVSFYNNEISEKSEIFDDQFSVERPDGSNFTLKIRSTKLEDSAMYFCASSKSAGVANEQFFGPGTRLTVL.

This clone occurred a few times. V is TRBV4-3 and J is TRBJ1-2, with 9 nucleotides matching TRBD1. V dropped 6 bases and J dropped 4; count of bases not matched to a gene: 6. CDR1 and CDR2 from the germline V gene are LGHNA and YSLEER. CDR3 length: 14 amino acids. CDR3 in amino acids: CASSPGQGGYGYTF. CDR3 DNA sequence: TGCGCCAGCAGTCCGGGACAGGGTGGCTATGGCTACACCTTC.

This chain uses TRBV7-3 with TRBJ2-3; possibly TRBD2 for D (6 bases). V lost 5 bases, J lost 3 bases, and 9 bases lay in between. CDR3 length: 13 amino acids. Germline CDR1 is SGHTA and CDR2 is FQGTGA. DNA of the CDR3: TGTGCCAGCAGCCCCGCGGGGACAGATACGCAGTATTTT. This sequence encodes CASSPAGTDTQYF.

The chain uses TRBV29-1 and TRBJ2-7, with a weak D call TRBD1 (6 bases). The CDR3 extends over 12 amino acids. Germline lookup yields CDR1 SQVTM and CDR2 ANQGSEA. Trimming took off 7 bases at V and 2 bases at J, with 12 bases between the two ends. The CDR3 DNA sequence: TGCAGCGCCGTACAGGGTACCTACGAGCAGTACTTC. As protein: CSAVQGTYEQYF.

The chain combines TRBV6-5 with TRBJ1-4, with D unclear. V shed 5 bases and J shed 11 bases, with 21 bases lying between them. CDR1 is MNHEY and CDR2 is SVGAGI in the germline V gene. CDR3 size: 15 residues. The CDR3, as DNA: TGTGCCAGCAGTAATAGCGTAACGGGAGTCGGGAAACTGTTTTTT. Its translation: CASSNSVTGVGKLFF.

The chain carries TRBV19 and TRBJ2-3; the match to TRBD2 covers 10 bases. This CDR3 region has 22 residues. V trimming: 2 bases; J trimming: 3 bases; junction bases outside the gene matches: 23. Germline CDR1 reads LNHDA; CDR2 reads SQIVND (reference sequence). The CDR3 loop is CASSIRRLASGSSNEGTDTQYF. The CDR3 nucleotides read TGTGCCAGTAGTATAAGGAGGTTAGCTAGCGGGAGCTCGAATGAGGGGACAGATACGCAGTATTTT.

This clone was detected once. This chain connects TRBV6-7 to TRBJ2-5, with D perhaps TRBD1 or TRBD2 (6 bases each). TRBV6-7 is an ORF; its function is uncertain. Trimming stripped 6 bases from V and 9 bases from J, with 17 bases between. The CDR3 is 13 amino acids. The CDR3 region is CASSRGLRRAQYF. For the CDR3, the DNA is TGTGCCAGCAGCAGGGGACTGCGACGGGCCCAGTACTTC.

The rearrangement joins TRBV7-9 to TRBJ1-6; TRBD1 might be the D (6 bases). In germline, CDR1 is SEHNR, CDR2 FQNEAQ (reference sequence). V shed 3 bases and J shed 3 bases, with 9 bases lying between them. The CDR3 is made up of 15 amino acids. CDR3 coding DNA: TGTGCCAGCAGCTTCGGGACAAGCTATAATTCACCCCTCCACTTT. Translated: CASSFGTSYNSPLHF.

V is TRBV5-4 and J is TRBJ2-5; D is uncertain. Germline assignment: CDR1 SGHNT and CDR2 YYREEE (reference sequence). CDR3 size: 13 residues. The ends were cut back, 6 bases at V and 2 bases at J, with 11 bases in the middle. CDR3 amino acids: CASMRRRQETQYF. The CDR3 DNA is TGTGCCAGCATGCGGCGGAGACAAGAGACCCAGTACTTC.

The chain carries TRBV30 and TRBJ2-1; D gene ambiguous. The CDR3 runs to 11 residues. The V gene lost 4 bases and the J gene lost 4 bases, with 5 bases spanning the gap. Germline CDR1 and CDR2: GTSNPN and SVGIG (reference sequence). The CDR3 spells CAWTYYNEQFF. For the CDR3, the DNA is TGTGCCTGGACATATTACAATGAGCAGTTCTTC.

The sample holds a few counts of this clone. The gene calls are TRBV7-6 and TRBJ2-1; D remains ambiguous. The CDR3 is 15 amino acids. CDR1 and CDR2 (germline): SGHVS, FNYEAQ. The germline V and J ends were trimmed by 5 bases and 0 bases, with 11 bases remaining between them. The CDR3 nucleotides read TGTGCCAGCAGCCCCGACCTGAGCTCCTACAATGAGCAGTTCTTC. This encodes CASSPDLSSYNEQFF.

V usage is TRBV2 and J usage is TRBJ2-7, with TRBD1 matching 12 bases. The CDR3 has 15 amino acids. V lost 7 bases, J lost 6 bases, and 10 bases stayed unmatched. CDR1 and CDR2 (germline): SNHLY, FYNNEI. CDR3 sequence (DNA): TGTGCCAGCACAAGAATGGGACAGGGGGCGATCGAGCAGTACTTC. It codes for CASTRMGQGAIEQYF.

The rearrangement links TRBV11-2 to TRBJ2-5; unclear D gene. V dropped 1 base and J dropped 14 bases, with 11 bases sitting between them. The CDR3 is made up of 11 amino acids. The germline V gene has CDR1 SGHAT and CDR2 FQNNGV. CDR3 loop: CASSLGWWLYF. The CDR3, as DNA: TGTGCCAGCAGCTTAGGCTGGTGGCTATACTTC.

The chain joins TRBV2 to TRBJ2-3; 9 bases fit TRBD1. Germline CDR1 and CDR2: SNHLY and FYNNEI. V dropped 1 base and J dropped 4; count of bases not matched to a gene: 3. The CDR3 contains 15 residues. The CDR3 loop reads CASSEGQGGADTQYF. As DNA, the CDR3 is TGTGCCAGCAGTGAAGGACAGGGGGGTGCAGATACGCAGTATTTT.

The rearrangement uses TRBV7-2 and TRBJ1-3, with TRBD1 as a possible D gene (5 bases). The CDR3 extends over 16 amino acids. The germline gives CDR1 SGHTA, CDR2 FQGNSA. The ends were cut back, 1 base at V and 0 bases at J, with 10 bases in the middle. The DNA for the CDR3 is TGTGCCAGCAGCTTAGGACAGCTACACTCTGGAAACACCATATATTTT. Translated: CASSLGQLHSGNTIYF.

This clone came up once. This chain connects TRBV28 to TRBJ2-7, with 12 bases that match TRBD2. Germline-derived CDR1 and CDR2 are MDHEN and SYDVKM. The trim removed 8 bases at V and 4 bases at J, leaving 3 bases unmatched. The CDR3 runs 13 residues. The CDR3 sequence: CASGTSGRYEQYF. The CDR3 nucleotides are TGTGCCAGCGGTACTAGCGGGAGGTACGAGCAGTACTTC.

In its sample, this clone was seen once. Here the CDR3 DNA reads TGTGCCAGTAGTATTGGCGGGGGCTCCTACGAGCAGTACTTC. Its translation: CASSIGGGSYEQYF. The chain uses TRBV19 and TRBJ2-7, with 7 bases lining up with TRBD2. The V gene's germline CDR1 is LNHDA and CDR2 SQIVND (reference sequence). The CDR3 spans 14 residues. V lost 3 bases to trimming and J lost 0 bases; unmatched junction nucleotides: 2.

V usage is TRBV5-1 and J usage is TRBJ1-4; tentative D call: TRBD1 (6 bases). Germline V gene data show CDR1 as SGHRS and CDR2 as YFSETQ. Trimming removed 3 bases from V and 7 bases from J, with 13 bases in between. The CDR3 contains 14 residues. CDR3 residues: CASSSQGKPEKLFF. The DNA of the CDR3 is TGCGCCAGCAGCTCACAGGGTAAACCTGAAAAACTGTTTTTT.

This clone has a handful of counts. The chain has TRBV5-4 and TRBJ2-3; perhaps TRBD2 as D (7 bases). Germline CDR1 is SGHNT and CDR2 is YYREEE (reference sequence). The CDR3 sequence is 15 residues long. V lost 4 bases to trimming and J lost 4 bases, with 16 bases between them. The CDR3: CASSPVGGDADTQYF. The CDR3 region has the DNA TGTGCCAGCAGCCCGGTAGGGGGGGACGCAGATACGCAGTATTTT.

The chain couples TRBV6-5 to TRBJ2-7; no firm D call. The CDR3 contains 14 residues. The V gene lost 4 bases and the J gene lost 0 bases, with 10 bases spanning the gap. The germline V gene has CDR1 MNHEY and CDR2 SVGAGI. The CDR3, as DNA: TGTGCCAGCAGTTCCCTCCGGGCCTCCTACGAGCAGTACTTC. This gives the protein CASSSLRASYEQYF.

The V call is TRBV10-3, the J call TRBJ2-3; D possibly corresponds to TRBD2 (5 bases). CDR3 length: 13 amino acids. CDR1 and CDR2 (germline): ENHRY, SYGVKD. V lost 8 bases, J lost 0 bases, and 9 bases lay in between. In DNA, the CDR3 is TGTGCCATCCGGGAAACTAGCACAGATACGCAGTATTTT. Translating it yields CAIRETSTDTQYF.

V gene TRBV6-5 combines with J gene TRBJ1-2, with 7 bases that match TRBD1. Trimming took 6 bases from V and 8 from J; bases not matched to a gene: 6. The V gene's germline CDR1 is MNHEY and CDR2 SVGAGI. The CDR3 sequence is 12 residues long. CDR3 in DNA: TGTGCCAGCAGACAGGGGCCTGGAGGCTACACCTTC. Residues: CASRQGPGGYTF.

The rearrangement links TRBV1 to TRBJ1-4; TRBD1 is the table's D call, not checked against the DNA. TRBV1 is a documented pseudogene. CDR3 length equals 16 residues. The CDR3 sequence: CTSSQGPGTTNEKLFF. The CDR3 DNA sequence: TGCACCAGCAGCCAAGGCCCAGGAACAACTAATGAAAAACTGTTTTTT.

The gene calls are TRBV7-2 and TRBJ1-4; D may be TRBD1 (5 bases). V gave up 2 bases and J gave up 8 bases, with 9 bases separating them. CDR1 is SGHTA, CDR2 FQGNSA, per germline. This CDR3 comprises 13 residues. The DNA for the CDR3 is TGTGCCAGCAGCTTAAAGGGGTACGAAAAACTGTTTTTT. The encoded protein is CASSLKGYEKLFF.